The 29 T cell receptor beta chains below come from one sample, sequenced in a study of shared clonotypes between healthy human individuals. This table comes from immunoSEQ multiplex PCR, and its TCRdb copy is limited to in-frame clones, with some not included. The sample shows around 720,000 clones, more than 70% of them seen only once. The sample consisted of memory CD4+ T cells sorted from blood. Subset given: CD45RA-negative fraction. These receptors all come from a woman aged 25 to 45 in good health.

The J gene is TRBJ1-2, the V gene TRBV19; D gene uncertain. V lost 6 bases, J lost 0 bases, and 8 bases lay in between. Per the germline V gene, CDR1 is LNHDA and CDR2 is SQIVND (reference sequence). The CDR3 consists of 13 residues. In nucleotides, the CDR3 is TGTGCCAGTAGGCCGGGTACTAACTATGGCTACACCTTC. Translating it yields CASRPGTNYGYTF.

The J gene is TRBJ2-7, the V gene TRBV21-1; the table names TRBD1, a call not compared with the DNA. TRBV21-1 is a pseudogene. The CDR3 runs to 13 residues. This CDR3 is CASSKKGDYEQYF. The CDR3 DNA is TGTGCCAGCAGCAAAAAGGGGGACTACGAGCAGTACTTC.

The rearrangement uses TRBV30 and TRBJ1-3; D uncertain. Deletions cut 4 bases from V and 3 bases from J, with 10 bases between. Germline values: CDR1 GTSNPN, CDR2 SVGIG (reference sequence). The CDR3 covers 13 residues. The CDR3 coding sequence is TGTGCCTGGATGGCAAGCTTTGGAAACACCATATATTTT. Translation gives CAWMASFGNTIYF.

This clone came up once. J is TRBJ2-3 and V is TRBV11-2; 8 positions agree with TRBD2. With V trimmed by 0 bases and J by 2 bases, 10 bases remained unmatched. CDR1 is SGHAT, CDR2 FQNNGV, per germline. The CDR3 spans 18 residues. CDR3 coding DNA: TGTGCCAGCAGCTTAGATTGGGCCAGCGGGAGTGCCACAGATACGCAGTATTTT. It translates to CASSLDWASGSATDTQYF.

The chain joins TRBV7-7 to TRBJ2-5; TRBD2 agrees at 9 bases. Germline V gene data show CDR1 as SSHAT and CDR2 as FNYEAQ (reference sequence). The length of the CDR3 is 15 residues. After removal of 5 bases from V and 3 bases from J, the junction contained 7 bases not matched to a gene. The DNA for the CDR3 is TGTGCCAGCAGCAACGCGGGGACTAGCAAAGAGACCCAGTACTTC. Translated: CASSNAGTSKETQYF.

The CDR3 coding sequence is TGTGCCAGCAGCTTAGATCGCAGGGGGCACACTGAAGCTTTCTTT. Amino acid sequence: CASSLDRRGHTEAFF. V is TRBV7-8 and J is TRBJ1-1; 8 nucleotides line up with TRBD1. J was trimmed by 3 bases and V by 1 base; bases with no gene match: 4. This CDR3 contains 15 residues. The germline CDR1 and CDR2 sequences are SGHVS and FQNEAQ. Supplemented by reference TRBV7-8 and TRBJ1-1, the full variable domain reads GAGVSQSPRYKVAKRGQDVALRCDPISGHVSLFWYQQALGQGPEFLTYFQNEAQLDKSGLPSDRFFAERPEGSVSTLKIQRTQQEDSAVYLCASSLDRRGHTEAFFGQGTRLTVV.

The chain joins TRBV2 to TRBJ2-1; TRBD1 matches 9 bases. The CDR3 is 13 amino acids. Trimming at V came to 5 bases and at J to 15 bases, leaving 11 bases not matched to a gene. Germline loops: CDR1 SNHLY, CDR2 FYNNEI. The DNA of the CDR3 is TGTGCCAGCAGTACACAGGGGGCCCAGCCGCGGTTCTTC. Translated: CASSTQGAQPRFF.

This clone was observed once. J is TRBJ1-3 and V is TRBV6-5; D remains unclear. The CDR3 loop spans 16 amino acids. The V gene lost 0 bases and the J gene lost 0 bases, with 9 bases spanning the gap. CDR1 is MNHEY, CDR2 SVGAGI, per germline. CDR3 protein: CASSYSPVISGNTIYF. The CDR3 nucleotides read TGTGCCAGCAGTTACTCTCCGGTTATCTCTGGAAACACCATATATTTT.

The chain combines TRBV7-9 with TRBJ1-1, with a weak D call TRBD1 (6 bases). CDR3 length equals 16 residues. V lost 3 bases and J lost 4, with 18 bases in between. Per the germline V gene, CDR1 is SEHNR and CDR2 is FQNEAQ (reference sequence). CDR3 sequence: CASSFVTGGWGTEAFF. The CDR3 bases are TGTGCCAGCAGCTTTGTGACAGGCGGGTGGGGCACTGAAGCTTTCTTT.

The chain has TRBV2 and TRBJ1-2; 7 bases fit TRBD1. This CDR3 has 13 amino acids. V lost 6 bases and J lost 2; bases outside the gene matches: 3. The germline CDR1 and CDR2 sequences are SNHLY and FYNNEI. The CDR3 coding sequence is TGTGCCAGCAGGGACAGGATAAACTATGGCTACACCTTC. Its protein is CASRDRINYGYTF.

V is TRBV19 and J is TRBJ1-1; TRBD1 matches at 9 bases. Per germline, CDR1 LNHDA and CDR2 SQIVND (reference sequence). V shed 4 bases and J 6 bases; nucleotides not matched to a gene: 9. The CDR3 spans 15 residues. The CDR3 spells CASSTRTGVFAEAFF. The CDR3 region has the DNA TGTGCCAGTAGTACTCGGACAGGGGTTTTCGCTGAAGCTTTCTTT. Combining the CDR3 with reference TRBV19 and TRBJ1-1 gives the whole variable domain DGGITQSPKYLFRKEGQNVTLSCEQNLNHDAMYWYRQDPGQGLRLIYYSQIVNDFQKGDIAEGYSVSREKKESFPLTVTSAQKNPTAFYLCASSTRTGVFAEAFFGQGTRLTVV.

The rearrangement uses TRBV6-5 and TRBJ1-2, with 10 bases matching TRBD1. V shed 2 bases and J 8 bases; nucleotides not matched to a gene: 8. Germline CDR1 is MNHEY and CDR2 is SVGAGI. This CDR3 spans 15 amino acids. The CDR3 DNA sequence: TGTGCCAGCAGTTACCCCGGGACAGGGGCGGGAGGCTACACCTTC. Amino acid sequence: CASSYPGTGAGGYTF.

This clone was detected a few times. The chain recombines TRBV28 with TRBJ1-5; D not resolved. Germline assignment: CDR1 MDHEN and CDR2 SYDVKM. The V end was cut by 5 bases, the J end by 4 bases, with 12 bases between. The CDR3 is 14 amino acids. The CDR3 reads CASSRHGDNQPQHF. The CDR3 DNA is TGTGCCAGCAGTAGACACGGGGATAATCAGCCCCAGCATTTT.

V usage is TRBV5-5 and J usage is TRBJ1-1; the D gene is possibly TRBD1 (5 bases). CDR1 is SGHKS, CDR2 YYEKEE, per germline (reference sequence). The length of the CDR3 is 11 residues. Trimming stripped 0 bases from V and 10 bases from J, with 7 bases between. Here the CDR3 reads CASSLAGRAFF. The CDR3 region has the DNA TGTGCCAGCAGCTTGGCAGGGAGAGCTTTCTTT.

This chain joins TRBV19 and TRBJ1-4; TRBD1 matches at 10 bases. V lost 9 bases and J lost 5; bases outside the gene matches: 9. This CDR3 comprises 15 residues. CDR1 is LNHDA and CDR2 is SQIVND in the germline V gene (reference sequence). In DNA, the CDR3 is TGTGCCAGCAAAACGCCGGGACAGGGGAATGAAAAACTGTTTTTT. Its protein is CASKTPGQGNEKLFF.

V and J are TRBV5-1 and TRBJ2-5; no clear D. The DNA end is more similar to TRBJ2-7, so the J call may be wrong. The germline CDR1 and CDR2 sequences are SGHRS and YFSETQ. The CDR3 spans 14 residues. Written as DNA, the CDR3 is TGCGCCAGCAGCTCGGATTCTGCGGAACACGAGCAGTACTTC. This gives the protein CASSSDSAEHEQYF.

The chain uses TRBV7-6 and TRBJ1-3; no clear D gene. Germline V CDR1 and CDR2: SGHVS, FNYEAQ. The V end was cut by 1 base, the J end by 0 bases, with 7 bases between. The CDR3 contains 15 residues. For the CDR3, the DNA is TGTGCCAGCAGCTTAGGTGGCGTCTCTGGAAACACCATATATTTT. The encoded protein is CASSLGGVSGNTIYF.

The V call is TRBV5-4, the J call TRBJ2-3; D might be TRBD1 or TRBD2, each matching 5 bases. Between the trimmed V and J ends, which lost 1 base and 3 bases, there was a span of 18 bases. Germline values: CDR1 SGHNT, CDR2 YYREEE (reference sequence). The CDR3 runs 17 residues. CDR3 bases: TGTGCCAGCAGCTTGCGATTCGGGACCGGTGGTACAGATACGCAGTATTTT. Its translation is CASSLRFGTGGTDTQYF.

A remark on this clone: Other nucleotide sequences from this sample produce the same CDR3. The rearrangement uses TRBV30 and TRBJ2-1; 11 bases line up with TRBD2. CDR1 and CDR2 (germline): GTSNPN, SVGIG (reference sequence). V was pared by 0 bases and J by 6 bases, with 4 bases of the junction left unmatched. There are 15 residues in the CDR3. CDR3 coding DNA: TGTGCCTGGAGTGTACGTCTAGCGGGAGGCAATGAGCAGTTCTTC. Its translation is CAWSVRLAGGNEQFF.

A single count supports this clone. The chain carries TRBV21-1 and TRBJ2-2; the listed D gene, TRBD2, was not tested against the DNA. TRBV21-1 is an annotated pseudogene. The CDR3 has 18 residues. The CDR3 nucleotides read TGTGCCAGCAGCAAAGGGCGAGCGGGAGGGCCACGCACCGGGGAGCTGTTTTTT. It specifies CASSKGRAGGPRTGELFF.

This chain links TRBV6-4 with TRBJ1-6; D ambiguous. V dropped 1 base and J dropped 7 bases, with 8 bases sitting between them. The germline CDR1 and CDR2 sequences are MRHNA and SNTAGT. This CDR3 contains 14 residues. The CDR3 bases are TGTGCCAGCAGTGACTACGCAGCAAATTCACCCCTCCACTTT. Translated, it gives CASSDYAANSPLHF.

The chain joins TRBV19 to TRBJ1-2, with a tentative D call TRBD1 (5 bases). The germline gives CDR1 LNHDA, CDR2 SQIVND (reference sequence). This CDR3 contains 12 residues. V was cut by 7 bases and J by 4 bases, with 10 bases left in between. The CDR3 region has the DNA TGTGCCAGTACAGGGTCTATCTATGGCTACACCTTC. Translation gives CASTGSIYGYTF.

CDR3 amino acids: CASSLNPPGTRSEQYF. CDR3 DNA: TGTGCCAGCAGCTTAAATCCCCCGGGAACACGCTCCGAGCAGTACTTC. This chain links TRBV7-3 with TRBJ2-7; D is possibly TRBD2 (5 bases). V was pared by 1 base and J by 6 bases, with 19 bases between. The CDR3 runs to 16 residues. In germline, CDR1 is SGHTA, CDR2 FQGTGA.

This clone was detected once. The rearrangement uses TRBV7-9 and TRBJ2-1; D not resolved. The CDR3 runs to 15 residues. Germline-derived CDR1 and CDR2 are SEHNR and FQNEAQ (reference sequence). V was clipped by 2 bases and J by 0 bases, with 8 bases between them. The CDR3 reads CASSLLRSSYNEQFF. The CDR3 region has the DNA TGTGCCAGCAGCTTATTGCGGAGCTCCTACAATGAGCAGTTCTTC.

The CDR3 reads CSVSPVAVWKTQYF. CDR3 coding DNA: TGCAGCGTTTCCCCAGTAGCCGTATGGAAGACCCAGTACTTC. The chain combines TRBV29-1 with TRBJ2-5; D not resolved. Germline CDR1 SQVTM, CDR2 ANQGSEA. The CDR3 spans 14 residues. The V end lost 5 bases, the J end lost 6 bases, and 19 bases lay between the germline ends.

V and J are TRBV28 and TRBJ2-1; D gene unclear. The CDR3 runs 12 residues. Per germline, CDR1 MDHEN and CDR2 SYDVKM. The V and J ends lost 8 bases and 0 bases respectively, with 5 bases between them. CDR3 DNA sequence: TGTGCCAGCTTTAGCTCCTACAATGAGCAGTTCTTC. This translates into CASFSSYNEQFF.

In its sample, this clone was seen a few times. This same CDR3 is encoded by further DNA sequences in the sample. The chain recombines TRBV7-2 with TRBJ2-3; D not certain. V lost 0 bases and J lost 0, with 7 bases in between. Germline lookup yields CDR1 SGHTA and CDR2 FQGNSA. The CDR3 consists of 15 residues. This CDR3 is CASSLALLSTDTQYF. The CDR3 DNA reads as TGTGCCAGCAGCTTAGCTCTACTTAGCACAGATACGCAGTATTTT.

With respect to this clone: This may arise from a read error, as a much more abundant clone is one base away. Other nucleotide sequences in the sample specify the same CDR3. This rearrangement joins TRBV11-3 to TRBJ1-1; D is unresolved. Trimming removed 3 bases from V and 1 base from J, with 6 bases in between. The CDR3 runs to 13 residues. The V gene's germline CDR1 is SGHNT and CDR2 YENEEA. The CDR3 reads CASSFGGNTEAFF. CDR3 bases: TGTGCCAGCAGCTTCGGCGGGAACACTGAAGCTTTCTTT.

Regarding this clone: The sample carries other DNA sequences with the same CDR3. The CDR3 DNA sequence: TGTGCCAGCAGTTACTCCCCAGGTGACACGCAGTATTTT. Translating it yields CASSYSPGDTQYF. The rearrangement joins TRBV6-5 to TRBJ2-3; D call uncertain. V shed 0 bases and J shed 9 bases, with 10 bases lying between them. Per the germline V gene, CDR1 is MNHEY and CDR2 is SVGAGI. The CDR3 consists of 13 residues.